The 27 T cell receptor beta chains below all came from one sample that was sequenced in a study of cytomegalovirus exposure and HLA in healthy donors. In the PCR, 60 Vbeta and 13 Jbeta primers were used. Generated by immunoSEQ multiplex PCR, the TCRdb table keeps only in-frame clones and is missing some. The sample consists of 130,000 or so clones, approximately 79% of them appearing once. The sequencing sample was made of PBMCs. These receptors all stem from a man between 45 and 60 years old in good health and CMV-seropositive.

This clone was found a few times. The chain's CDR3 is CASSQGGVPAQYF. The CDR3 DNA reads TGTGCCAGCAGCCAAGGCGGGGTACCGGCCCAGTACTTC. The V gene is TRBV5-6, the J gene TRBJ2-5, with a tentative D call TRBD2 (6 bases). CDR1 is SGHDT and CDR2 is YYEEEE in the germline V gene. The CDR3 extends over 13 amino acids. Trimming took 4 bases from V and 9 from J, leaving 16 bases between them. Full variable domain (rest looked up from reference TRBV5-6 and TRBJ2-5): DAGVTQSPTHLIKTRGQQVTLRCSPKSGHDTVSWYQQALGQGPQFIFQYYEEEERQRGNFPDRFSGHQFPNYSSELNVNALLLGDSALYLCASSQGGVPAQYFGPGTRLLVL.

The chain has TRBV18 and TRBJ1-2; a weak D match, TRBD1 (6 bases). The V gene's germline CDR1 is KGHSH and CDR2 LQKENI. V was trimmed by 1 base and J by 3 bases, leaving 9 bases between them. The CDR3 covers 14 residues. Written as DNA, the CDR3 is TGTGCCAGCTCACCACAGGGGGATGACTATGGCTACACCTTC. It specifies CASSPQGDDYGYTF. Full variable domain (missing parts from reference TRBV18 and TRBJ1-2): NAGVMQNPRHLVRRRGQEARLRCSPMKGHSHVYWYRQLPEEGLKFMVYLQKENIIDESGMPKERFSAEFPKEGPSILRIQQVVRGDSAAYFCASSPQGDDYGYTFGSGTRLTVV.

The chain uses TRBV5-6 and TRBJ2-7; 9 bases line up with TRBD1. This CDR3 is 15 amino acids long. CDR1 and CDR2 from the germline V gene are SGHDT and YYEEEE. The V gene end was trimmed by 4 bases and the J gene end by 1 base; junction bases not matched to a gene: 6. CDR3: CASSPSTGGSYEQYF. In nucleotides, the CDR3 is TGTGCCAGCAGCCCGTCGACAGGGGGTTCCTACGAGCAGTACTTC.

V and J are TRBV19 and TRBJ1-6; D is uncertain. Per germline, CDR1 LNHDA and CDR2 SQIVND (reference sequence). The CDR3 is 17 amino acids. V was pared by 3 bases and J by 5 bases, with 17 bases between. The CDR3 spells CASSIPAGRTDNSPLHF. The DNA of the CDR3 is TGTGCCAGTAGTATTCCCGCAGGCCGAACGGATAATTCACCCCTCCACTTT.

There are a few counts of this clone. CDR3 nucleotide sequence: TGTGCCAGCAGCCAAACGATGGCGGCAGATACGCAGTATTTT. This codes for CASSQTMAADTQYF. This chain joins TRBV5-4 and TRBJ2-3; D unresolved. Germline V lookup: CDR1 SGHNT, CDR2 YYREEE (reference sequence). Trimming cost V 4 bases and J 4 bases, with 13 bases left between them. CDR3 length: 14 residues.

The chain has TRBV7-2 and TRBJ2-3; 9 bases line up with TRBD1. Germline loops: CDR1 SGHTA, CDR2 FQGNSA. Trimming removed 1 base from V and 3 bases from J; junction bases left unmatched: 2. The CDR3 has 15 residues. The CDR3, as DNA: TGTGCCAGCAGCTTAGGGGACAGGGTGACAGATACGCAGTATTTT. This sequence encodes CASSLGDRVTDTQYF.

This clone came up a few times. This chain uses TRBV6-1 with TRBJ2-4, with a weak D call TRBD2 (6 bases). CDR1 is MNHNS and CDR2 is SASEGT in the germline V gene. The CDR3 is 16 amino acids. With 4 bases removed from V and 0 bases from J, the gap between germline ends came to 13 bases. CDR3 amino acids: CASSGEERLAKNIQYF. The CDR3 nucleotides are TGTGCCAGCAGTGGGGAGGAACGGCTAGCCAAAAACATTCAGTACTTC.

The V and J genes are TRBV5-1 and TRBJ1-1, with unresolved D. Trimming took 4 bases from V and 0 from J, leaving 13 bases between them. Germline V CDR1 and CDR2: SGHRS, YFSETQ. The CDR3 runs 15 residues. The CDR3 loop reads CASSAGTSVNTEAFF. CDR3 coding DNA: TGCGCCAGCAGCGCGGGCACATCGGTGAACACTGAAGCTTTCTTT.

V is TRBV9 and J is TRBJ2-5; TRBD2 might be the D (5 bases). Trimming left V 2 bases short and J 4 bases short, with 15 bases between. Germline V gene sequence: CDR1 SGDLS, CDR2 YYNGEE. The CDR3 contains 15 residues. The CDR3 region is CASSVSPSLGETQYF. CDR3 coding DNA: TGTGCCAGCAGCGTGAGCCCTAGCTTAGGAGAGACCCAGTACTTC.

The chain carries TRBV11-2 and TRBJ2-7; 13 bases line up with TRBD2. Germline V gives CDR1 SGHAT, CDR2 FQNNGV. Trimming took 5 bases from V and 6 from J; bases not matched to a gene: 7. This CDR3 is 15 amino acids long. CDR3 coding DNA: TGTGCCAGCAGCGACGGACTAGCGGGAGCTGTCGAGCAGTACTTC. Translation gives CASSDGLAGAVEQYF.

The chain links TRBV7-9 to TRBJ1-2; tentatively, D is TRBD1 (6 bases). Trimming removed 5 bases from V and 4 bases from J, with 29 bases in between. Germline CDR1 SEHNR, CDR2 FQNEAQ (reference sequence). CDR3 length: 19 amino acids. The CDR3 loop is CASSRSTGGSSSRGYGYTF. The CDR3 region has the DNA TGTGCCAGCAGCCGCTCGACAGGTGGGTCGAGTAGTAGAGGCTATGGCTACACCTTC.

The gene calls are TRBV7-7 and TRBJ2-3, with 10 bases lining up with TRBD1. CDR3 length: 14 residues. J was trimmed by 5 bases and V by 3 bases; bases with no gene match: 2. Germline-derived CDR1 and CDR2 are SSHAT and FNYEAQ (reference sequence). CDR3 sequence reads: CASSFGQGEDTQYF. DNA of the CDR3: TGTGCCAGCAGCTTCGGACAGGGGGAAGATACGCAGTATTTT.

In its sample, this clone was seen a few times. The gene calls are TRBV5-6 and TRBJ1-1; D gene uncertain. V lost 4 bases and J lost 3, with 7 bases in between. Looked up from germline, CDR1 is SGHDT and CDR2 is YYEEEE. This CDR3 has 12 amino acids. DNA of the CDR3: TGTGCCAGCAGCGGGAGACACACTGAAGCTTTCTTT. Amino acids: CASSGRHTEAFF.

This clone showed up just once. V gene TRBV2 combines with J gene TRBJ1-3, with D tentatively TRBD1 (5 bases). Germline V gene lookup returns CDR1 SNHLY and CDR2 FYNNEI. The CDR3 length is 16 residues. Deletions cut 6 bases from V and 0 bases from J, with 15 bases between. In nucleotides, the CDR3 is TGTGCCAGCAGACGTTGGTTGACAGACTCTGGAAACACCATATATTTT. Translating gives CASRRWLTDSGNTIYF.

This clone was detected a few times. The chain carries TRBV7-2 and TRBJ1-6, with D maybe TRBD1 (5 bases). With 4 bases removed from V and 10 bases from J, the gap between germline ends came to 14 bases. Germline V gives CDR1 SGHTA, CDR2 FQGNSA. This CDR3 has 14 residues. The CDR3 loop is CASSSPGVQSPLHF. Written as DNA, the CDR3 is TGTGCCAGCAGCTCACCGGGGGTACAGTCACCCCTCCACTTT. Drawing the rest from reference TRBV7-2 and TRBJ1-6, the complete variable domain is GAGVSQSPSNKVTEKGKDVELRCDPISGHTALYWYRQSLGQGLEFLIYFQGNSAPDKSGLPSDRFSAERTGGSVSTLTIQRTQQEDSAVYLCASSSPGVQSPLHFGNGTRLTVT.

This chain uses TRBV11-3 with TRBJ2-1; possibly TRBD2 for D (6 bases). CDR1 SGHNT and CDR2 YENEEA come from the germline V gene. The length of the CDR3 is 14 residues. Between the trimmed V and J ends, which lost 4 bases and 6 bases, there was a span of 13 bases. The DNA of the CDR3 is TGTGCCAGCAGCTCAAGGACTAAAGGCAATGAGCAGTTCTTC. Its translation: CASSSRTKGNEQFF.

The CDR3 DNA reads as TGCAGTGCAGACTTCAAAGAGACCCAGTACTTC. Protein: CSADFKETQYF. V gene TRBV20-1 combines with J gene TRBJ2-5; D uncertain. CDR1 and CDR2 (germline): DFQATT, SNEGSKA (reference sequence). Deletions cut 6 bases from V and 3 bases from J, with 8 bases between. CDR3 length: 11 residues.

V is TRBV19 and J is TRBJ1-5, with 8 bases identical to TRBD1. CDR3 size: 16 residues. Germline V gene data show CDR1 as LNHDA and CDR2 as SQIVND (reference sequence). V lost 1 base, J lost 2 bases, and 4 bases stayed unmatched. The chain's CDR3 is CASSIATGGGNQPQHF. DNA of the CDR3: TGTGCCAGTAGTATAGCCACAGGGGGAGGCAATCAGCCCCAGCATTTT.

The rearrangement joins TRBV4-2 to TRBJ2-1, with a tentative D call TRBD2 (5 bases). V was cut by 0 bases and J by 5 bases, with 11 bases left in between. This CDR3 has 15 residues. Germline-derived CDR1 and CDR2 are LGHNA and YNFKEQ. CDR3: CASSQDGRENNEQFF. The CDR3 DNA reads as TGTGCCAGCAGCCAAGATGGTCGGGAAAACAATGAGCAGTTCTTC.

V is TRBV9 and J is TRBJ2-7; 7 nucleotides line up with TRBD2. CDR1 is SGDLS and CDR2 is YYNGEE in the germline V gene. V lost 4 bases and J lost 0; bases outside the gene matches: 4. The CDR3 runs to 14 residues. As DNA, the CDR3 is TGTGCCAGCAGCCCCCGGGACTACTCCTACGAGCAGTACTTC. This codes for CASSPRDYSYEQYF.

The rearrangement joins TRBV5-5 to TRBJ2-1; a possible D gene is TRBD2 (6 bases). The CDR3 totals 14 residues. Trimming cost V 4 bases and J 7 bases, with 15 bases left between them. Germline assignment: CDR1 SGHKS and CDR2 YYEKEE (reference sequence). CDR3 sequence: CASSLDPGGNEQFF. CDR3 DNA: TGTGCCAGCAGCCTAGACCCCGGGGGAAATGAGCAGTTCTTC.

This clone was counted a few times. This chain's CDR3 is CASSLGSPPTEAFF. CDR3 bases: TGTGCCAGCAGTTTAGGTAGCCCCCCAACTGAAGCTTTCTTT. The chain combines TRBV27 with TRBJ1-1; D unclear. The CDR3 totals 14 residues. The germline V and J ends were trimmed by 2 bases and 5 bases, with 12 bases remaining between them. Per the germline V gene, CDR1 is MNHEY and CDR2 is SMNVEV (reference sequence).

The chain couples TRBV5-1 to TRBJ2-7; TRBD1 aligns across 8 bases. The junction had 0 bases not matched to a gene; V was cut back by 0 bases and J by 4 bases. The germline CDR1 and CDR2 sequences are SGHRS and YFSETQ. The CDR3 runs to 13 residues. The CDR3 reads CASSLDRGYEQYF. The CDR3 nucleotides are TGCGCCAGCAGCTTGGACAGGGGGTACGAGCAGTACTTC.

This clone was picked up one time. The chain recombines TRBV18 with TRBJ1-4; a possible D gene is TRBD1 (6 bases). V lost 1 base and J lost 8, with 14 bases in between. Germline CDR1 is KGHSH and CDR2 is LQKENI. CDR3 length: 15 amino acids. CDR3 residues: CASSPRTERPEKLFF. CDR3 coding DNA: TGTGCCAGCTCACCACGGACAGAAAGACCAGAAAAACTGTTTTTT.

The CDR3 spells CASSWDRGKTEAFF. Here the CDR3 DNA reads TGTGCCAGCAGCTGGGACAGGGGAAAGACTGAAGCTTTCTTT. This sequence joins TRBV2 and TRBJ1-1, with 10 bases that match TRBD1. J gave up 5 bases and V 6 bases, and 6 bases lay outside the gene matches. This CDR3 has 14 amino acids. Germline CDR1 reads SNHLY; CDR2 reads FYNNEI.

The V gene is TRBV27, the J gene TRBJ2-5; D is perhaps TRBD2 (6 bases). The J call may be incorrect, as the DNA end agrees better with TRBJ2-7. This CDR3 comprises 14 residues. Germline CDR1 and CDR2: MNHEY and SMNVEV (reference sequence). CDR3 loop: CASSSRGGTYEQYF. The DNA of the CDR3 is TGTGCCAGCAGTTCAAGGGGAGGTACCTACGAGCAGTACTTC.

The chain recombines TRBV5-4 with TRBJ2-7; possibly TRBD2 for D (6 bases). V lost 2 bases, J lost 4 bases, and 19 bases lay in between. The germline V gene encodes CDR1 SGHNT and CDR2 YYREEE (reference sequence). CDR3 size: 16 residues. DNA of the CDR3: TGTGCCAGCAGCTTATTTTTGGGCAGGGACTCGTACGAGCAGTACTTC. Its protein is CASSLFLGRDSYEQYF. Full variable domain (remainder filled in from reference TRBV5-4 and TRBJ2-7): ETGVTQSPTHLIKTRGQQVTLRCSSQSGHNTVSWYQQALGQGPQFIFQYYREEENGRGNFPPRFSGLQFPNYSSELNVNALELDDSALYLCASSLFLGRDSYEQYFGPGTRLTVT.